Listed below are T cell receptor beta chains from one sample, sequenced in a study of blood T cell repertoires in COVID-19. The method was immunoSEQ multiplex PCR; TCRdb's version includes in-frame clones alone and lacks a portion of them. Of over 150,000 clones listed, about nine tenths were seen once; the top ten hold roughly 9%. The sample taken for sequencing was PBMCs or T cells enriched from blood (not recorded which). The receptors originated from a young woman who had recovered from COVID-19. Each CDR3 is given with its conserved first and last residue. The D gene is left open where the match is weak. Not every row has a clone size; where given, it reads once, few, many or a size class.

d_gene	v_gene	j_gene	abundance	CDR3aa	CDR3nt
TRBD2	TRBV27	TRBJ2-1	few	CASSLRAGGFNEQFF	TGTGCCAGCAGTTTAAGAGCGGGAGGGTTCAATGAGCAGTTCTTC
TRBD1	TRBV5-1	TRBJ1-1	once	CASSLDRGRITEAFF	TGCGCCAGCAGCCTAGACAGGGGGCGGATCACTGAAGCTTTCTTT
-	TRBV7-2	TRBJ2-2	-	CASSLHRGGAGELFF	TGTGCCAGCAGCTTACATAGAGGGGGGGCCGGGGAGCTGTTTTTT
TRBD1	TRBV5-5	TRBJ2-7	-	CASSSRTGGFYEQYF	TGTGCCAGCAGCTCCAGGACAGGGGGCTTTTACGAGCAGTACTTC
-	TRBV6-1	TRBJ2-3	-	CASSEKLEGDTQYF	TGTGCCAGCAGTGAAAAGTTGGAGGGAGATACGCAGTATTTT
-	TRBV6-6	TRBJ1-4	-	CASSDAGEKLFF	TGTGCCAGCAGTGACGCAGGCGAAAAACTGTTTTTT
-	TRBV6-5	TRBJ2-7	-	CASSYGSPDLGEQYF	TGTGCCAGCAGTTACGGCAGTCCCGACCTCGGGGAGCAGTACTTC
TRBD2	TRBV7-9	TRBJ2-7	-	CASTLTGTSGSYEQYF	TGTGCCAGCACGCTAACCGGGACTAGCGGCTCCTACGAGCAGTACTTC
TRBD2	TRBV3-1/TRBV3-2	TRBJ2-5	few	CASSLAGGLETQYF	TGTGCCAGCAGCCTAGCGGGGGGTTTGGAGACCCAGTACTTC
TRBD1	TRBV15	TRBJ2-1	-	CATSRRGQGDLGEQFF	TGTGCCACCAGCAGAAGGGGACAGGGGGATTTAGGTGAGCAGTTCTTC
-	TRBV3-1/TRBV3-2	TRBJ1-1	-	CASSQRELGTEAFF	TGTGCCAGCAGCCAGAGGGAGTTGGGCACTGAAGCTTTCTTT
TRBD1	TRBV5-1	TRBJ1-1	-	CASSPIPPTGGTEAFF	TGCGCCAGCAGCCCTATTCCCCCAACAGGGGGCACTGAAGCTTTCTTT
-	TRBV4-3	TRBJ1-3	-	CASSQEGASGNTIYF	TGCGCCAGCAGCCAAGAGGGGGCCTCTGGAAACACCATATATTTT
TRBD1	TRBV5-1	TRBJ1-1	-	CASRPPTGGYGWNTEAFF	TGCGCCAGCAGACCCCCGACAGGGGGCTATGGTTGGAACACTGAAGCTTTCTTT
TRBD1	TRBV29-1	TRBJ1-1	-	CSAEGQENTEAFF	TGCAGCGCTGAGGGACAGGAGAACACTGAAGCTTTCTTT
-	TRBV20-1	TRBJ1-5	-	CSASAQGIGSNQPQHF	TGCAGTGCTAGTGCCCAGGGGATAGGAAGCAATCAGCCCCAGCATTTT
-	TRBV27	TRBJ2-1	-	CASSLGTLNEQFF	TGTGCCAGCAGTTTAGGGACATTAAATGAGCAGTTCTTC
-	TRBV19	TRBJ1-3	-	CASSLRGGGSGNTIYF	TGTGCCAGTAGCCTCCGGGGGGGCGGCTCTGGAAACACCATATATTTT
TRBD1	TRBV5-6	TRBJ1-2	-	CASSFTGAGGYTF	TGTGCCAGCAGCTTCACAGGGGCTGGTGGCTACACCTTC
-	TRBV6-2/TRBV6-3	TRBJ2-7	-	CASSQNPYSGEQYF	TGTGCCAGCAGCCAAAATCCGTATTCGGGGGAGCAGTACTTC
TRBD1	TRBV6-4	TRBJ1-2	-	CASREGQDYGYTF	TGTGCCAGCAGAGAAGGACAGGATTATGGCTACACCTTC
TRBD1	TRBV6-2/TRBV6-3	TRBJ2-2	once	CASSWRDRDTNTGELFF	TGTGCCAGCAGTTGGCGGGACAGGGACACGAACACCGGGGAGCTGTTTTTT
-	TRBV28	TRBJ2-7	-	CATTGRAPSEQYF	TGTGCCACCACAGGGCGAGCCCCCTCCGAGCAGTACTTC
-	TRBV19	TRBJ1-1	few	CASSMRGVLGNTEAFF	TGTGCCAGTAGTATGAGAGGCGTTTTAGGGAACACTGAAGCTTTCTTT
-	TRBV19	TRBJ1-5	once	CASSIGETGSNQPQHF	TGTGCCAGTAGTATTGGAGAAACAGGTAGCAATCAGCCCCAGCATTTT
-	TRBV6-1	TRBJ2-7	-	CASSEIWGGAIYEQYF	TGTGCCAGCAGTGAAATTTGGGGGGGGGCGATCTACGAGCAGTACTTC
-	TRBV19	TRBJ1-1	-	CASSLTRGQNTEAFF	TGTGCCAGTAGTCTAACGCGGGGCCAGAACACTGAAGCTTTCTTT
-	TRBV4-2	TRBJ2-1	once	CASSLNGADEQFF	TGTGCCAGCAGCCTAAATGGGGCTGATGAGCAGTTCTTC
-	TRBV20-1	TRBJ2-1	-	CSAYRAGEQFF	TGCAGTGCTTACCGGGCGGGTGAGCAGTTCTTC
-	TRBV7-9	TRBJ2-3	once	CASSSAGAGTQYF	TGTGCCAGCAGCTCCGCTGGGGCAGGGACGCAGTATTTT
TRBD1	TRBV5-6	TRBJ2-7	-	CASSLGQGAYEQYF	TGTGCCAGCAGCTTGGGACAGGGGGCTTACGAGCAGTACTTC
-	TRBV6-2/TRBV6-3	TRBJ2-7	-	CASSLQQGITYEQYF	TGTGCCAGCAGTCTCCAGCAGGGAATCACCTACGAGCAGTACTTC
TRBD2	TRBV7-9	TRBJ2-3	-	CASSQLAGVFVTQYF	TGTGCCAGCAGTCAGCTAGCGGGAGTTTTTGTTACGCAGTATTTT
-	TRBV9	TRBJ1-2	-	CASSVEGLGGYTF	TGTGCCAGCAGCGTAGAGGGGCTCGGCGGCTACACCTTC
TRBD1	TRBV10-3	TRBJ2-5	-	CAISESRWDSQETQYF	TGTGCCATCAGTGAGTCGAGGTGGGACAGCCAAGAGACCCAGTACTTC
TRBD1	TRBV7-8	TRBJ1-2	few	CASSLATGRSDGYTF	TGTGCCAGCAGCTTAGCGACAGGGAGGTCCGATGGCTACACCTTC
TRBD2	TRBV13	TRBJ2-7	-	CASSPQSGRAIPSEQYF	TGTGCCAGCAGCCCCCAGAGCGGGAGGGCCATCCCTTCCGAGCAGTACTTC
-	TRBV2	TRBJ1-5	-	CASSLALGGNQPQHF	TGTGCCAGCAGTCTTGCGTTGGGCGGGAATCAGCCCCAGCATTTT
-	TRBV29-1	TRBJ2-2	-	CSGALGGDTGELFF	TGCAGCGGGGCGTTAGGAGGGGACACCGGGGAGCTGTTTTTT
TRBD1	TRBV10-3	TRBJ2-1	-	CAISEDRGAIYNEQFF	TGTGCCATCAGTGAGGACAGGGGGGCCATATACAATGAGCAGTTCTTC
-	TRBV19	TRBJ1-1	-	CASSIPPAYVHLRSTEAFF	TGTGCCAGTAGTATCCCCCCCGCGTATGTACACCTGAGGTCCACTGAAGCTTTCTTT